This T cell receptor beta chain came from a study of blood T cell repertoires in COVID-19. All enrollees were roughly 18 to 95 years old and from under 25 US areas. CDR1 is LGHDT and CDR2 is YNNKEL in the germline V gene (reference sequence). V was pared by 6 bases and J by 0 bases, with 9 bases between. The CDR3 sequence is 15 residues long. TCRdb keeps only in-frame clones here, not all; method: immunoSEQ multiplex PCR. Of 200,000 to 250,000 clones listed, 65% to 90% are singletons. The rearrangement links TRBV3-1 (or the pseudogene TRBV3-2) to TRBJ2-6; D is unclear. The clonotype was recovered from a woman between 45 and 60 years old with acute COVID-19. Sequencing was carried out using PBMCs or T cells enriched from blood (not recorded which). The CDR3 sequence: CASSSGVSGANVLTF. As DNA, the CDR3 is TGTGCCAGCAGTTCCGGTGTCTCTGGGGCCAACGTCCTGACTTTC.